The text below deals with one T cell receptor (beta chain). The data belong to a study of blood T cell repertoires in COVID-19. From germline, CDR1 is SGHNT and CDR2 YYREEE (reference sequence). J lost 0 bases, V lost 0 bases, and 5 bases had no gene match. The CDR3 consists of 16 residues. Clones were read by immunoSEQ multiplex PCR, and TCRdb kept only the in-frame ones, dropping some. The sample lists about 190,000 clones, around four fifths seen once, with around 21% in the top ten. The chain couples TRBV5-4 to TRBJ2-7; 8 positions agree with TRBD2. The clonotype originates from a human donor in a cohort sampled during active COVID-19. The sequencing input was peripheral blood. The CDR3 region has the DNA TGTGCCAGCAGCTTGGACGCGGGAGGCCTCTCCTACGAGCAGTACTTC. Translation gives CASSLDAGGLSYEQYF. The full variable domain, with the rest looked up from reference TRBV5-4 and TRBJ2-7, is ETGVTQSPTHLIKTRGQQVTLRCSSQSGHNTVSWYQQALGQGPQFIFQYYREEENGRGNFPPRFSGLQFPNYSSELNVNALELDDSALYLCASSLDAGGLSYEQYFGPGTRLTVT.